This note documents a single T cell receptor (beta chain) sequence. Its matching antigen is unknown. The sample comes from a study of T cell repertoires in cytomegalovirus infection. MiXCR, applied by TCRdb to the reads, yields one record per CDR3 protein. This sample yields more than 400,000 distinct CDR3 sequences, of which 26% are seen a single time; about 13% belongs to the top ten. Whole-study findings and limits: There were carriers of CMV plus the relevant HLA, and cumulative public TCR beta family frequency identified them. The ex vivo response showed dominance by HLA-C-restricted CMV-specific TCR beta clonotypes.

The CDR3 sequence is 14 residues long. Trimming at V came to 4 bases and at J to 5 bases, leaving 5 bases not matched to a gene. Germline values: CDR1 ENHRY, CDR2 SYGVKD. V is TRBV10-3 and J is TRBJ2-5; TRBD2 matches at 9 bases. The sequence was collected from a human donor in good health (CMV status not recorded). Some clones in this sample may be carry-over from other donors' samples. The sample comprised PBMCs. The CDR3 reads CAISVAGAGETQYF. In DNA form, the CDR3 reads TGTGCCATCAGTGTAGCGGGGGCGGGGGAGACCCAGTACTTC.